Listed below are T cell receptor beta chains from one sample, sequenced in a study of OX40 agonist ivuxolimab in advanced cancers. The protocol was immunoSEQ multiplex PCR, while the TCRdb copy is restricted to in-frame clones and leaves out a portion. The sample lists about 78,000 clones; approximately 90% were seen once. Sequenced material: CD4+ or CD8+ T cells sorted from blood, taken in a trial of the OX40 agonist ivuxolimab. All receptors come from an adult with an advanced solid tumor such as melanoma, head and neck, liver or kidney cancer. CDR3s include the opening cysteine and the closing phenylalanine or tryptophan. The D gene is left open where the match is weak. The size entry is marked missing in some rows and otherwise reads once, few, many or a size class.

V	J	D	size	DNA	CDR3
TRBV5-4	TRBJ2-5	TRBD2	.	TGTGCCAGCAGCTCCGGGTCAGCGGGAGTCCGGGAGACCCAGTACTTC	CASSSGSAGVRETQYF
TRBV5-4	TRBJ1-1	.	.	TGTGCCAGCAGCTTGCAGGTGAAGGGCACTGAAGCTTTCTTT	CASSLQVKGTEAFF
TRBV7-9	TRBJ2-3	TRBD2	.	TGTGCCAGCACACCTCGTGCGGGGGGCGGCACAGATACGCAGTATTTT	CASTPRAGGGTDTQYF
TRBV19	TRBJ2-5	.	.	TGTGCCAGTAGTATTACAGTGGGGGGCCAAGAGACCCAGTACTTC	CASSITVGGQETQYF
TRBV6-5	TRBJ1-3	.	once	TGTGCCAGCAGTACTAAGGGACGACGGAACACCATATATTTT	CASSTKGRRNTIYF
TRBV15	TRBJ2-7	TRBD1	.	TGTGCCACCAGCTACCACAGGGGTTCCTACGAGCAGTACTTC	CATSYHRGSYEQYF
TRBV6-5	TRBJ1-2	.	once	TGTGCCAGCAGAAGCGGTCCAAAAGCAGGCTATGGCTACACCTTC	CASRSGPKAGYGYTF
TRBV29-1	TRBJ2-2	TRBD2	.	TGCAGCGTCCAGCGGGGGTACACCGGGGGGCTGTTTTTT	CSVQRGYTGGLFF
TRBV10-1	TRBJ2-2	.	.	TGCGCCAGCAGTGGGACTCACGGGGGCACCGGGGAGCTGTTTTTT	CASSGTHGGTGELFF
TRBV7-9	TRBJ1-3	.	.	TGTGCCAGCAGCTCGAGGGTCGCGAGCTCTGGAAACACCATATATTTT	CASSSRVASSGNTIYF
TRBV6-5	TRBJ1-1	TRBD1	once	TGTGCCAGCAGTTATTCAGGGGGCGAAACTGAAGCTTTCTTT	CASSYSGGETEAFF
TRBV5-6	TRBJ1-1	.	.	TGTGCCAGCAGCTCAAGAGGGGCGGTCACTGAAGCTTTCTTT	CASSSRGAVTEAFF
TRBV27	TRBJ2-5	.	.	TGTGCCAGCAGTTTAAGCGGGACCCAGTACTTC	CASSLSGTQYF
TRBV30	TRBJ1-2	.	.	TGTGCCTGGAGTGTAGGCTGGACTTATGGCTACACCTTC	CAWSVGWTYGYTF
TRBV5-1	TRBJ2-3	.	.	TGCGCCAGCAGTTACAGCGATGCTAGCACAGATACGCAGTATTTT	CASSYSDASTDTQYF
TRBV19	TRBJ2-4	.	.	TGTGCCAGTAGTATAGAAGGGTTTTCCAAAAACATTCAGTACTTC	CASSIEGFSKNIQYF
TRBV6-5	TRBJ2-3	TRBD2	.	TGTGCCAGCAGCTCCCTAGCGGGAGATACGCATACGCAGTATTTT	CASSSLAGDTHTQYF
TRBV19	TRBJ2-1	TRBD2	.	TGTGCCAGTAGTAGACTAGCGGGAGAATTGTATGAGCAGTTCTTC	CASSRLAGELYEQFF
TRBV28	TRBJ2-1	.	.	TGTGCCAGCAGTAGTTTCAGGGATGAGCAGTTCTTC	CASSSFRDEQFF
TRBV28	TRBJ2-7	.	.	TGTGCTCCCCGAGGGTGCGAGGGTTCCTACGAGCAGTACTTC	CAPRGCEGSYEQYF
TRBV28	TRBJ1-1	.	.	TGTGCCAGCAGTTTACTAGCGAGTGAAGCTTTCTTT	CASSLLASEAFF
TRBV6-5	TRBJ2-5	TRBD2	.	TGTGCCAGCAGACTAGCGGGGGACGAGACCCAGTACTTC	CASRLAGDETQYF
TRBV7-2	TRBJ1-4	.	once	TGTGCCAGCAGACGATACCCGGGGGTAGGGGAAAAACTGTTTTTT	CASRRYPGVGEKLFF
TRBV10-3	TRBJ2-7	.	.	TGTGCCATCAGCAAACAGGGCGAGCAGTACTTC	CAISKQGEQYF
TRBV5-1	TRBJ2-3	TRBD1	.	TGCGCCAGCAGCCAGGACAGGATCACAGATACGCAGTATTTT	CASSQDRITDTQYF
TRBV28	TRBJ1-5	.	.	TGTGCCAGCAGTTTTAATAGCAATCAGCCCCAGCATTTT	CASSFNSNQPQHF
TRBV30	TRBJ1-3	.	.	TGTGCCTGGAGTGTGGGAGGGGTTGGAAACACCATATATTTT	CAWSVGGVGNTIYF
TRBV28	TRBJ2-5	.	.	TGTGCCAGCAGTTCGCCAGGGTTAGAGACCCAGTACTTC	CASSSPGLETQYF
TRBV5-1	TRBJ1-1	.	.	TGCGCCAGCAGAAGGGGGTCCTTAAGGGCTTTCTTT	CASRRGSLRAFF
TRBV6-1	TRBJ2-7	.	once	TGTGCCAGCATAGACAGGCATAGCTCCTACGAGCAGTACTTC	CASIDRHSSYEQYF
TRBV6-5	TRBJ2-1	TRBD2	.	TGTGCCAGCAGTTACTCGTCGGGACTAGGGATGCGGCAGTTCTTC	CASSYSSGLGMRQFF
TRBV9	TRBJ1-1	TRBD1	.	TGTGCCAGCAGCGCAACTCCGGGACAGGGTGCTTTCTTT	CASSATPGQGAFF